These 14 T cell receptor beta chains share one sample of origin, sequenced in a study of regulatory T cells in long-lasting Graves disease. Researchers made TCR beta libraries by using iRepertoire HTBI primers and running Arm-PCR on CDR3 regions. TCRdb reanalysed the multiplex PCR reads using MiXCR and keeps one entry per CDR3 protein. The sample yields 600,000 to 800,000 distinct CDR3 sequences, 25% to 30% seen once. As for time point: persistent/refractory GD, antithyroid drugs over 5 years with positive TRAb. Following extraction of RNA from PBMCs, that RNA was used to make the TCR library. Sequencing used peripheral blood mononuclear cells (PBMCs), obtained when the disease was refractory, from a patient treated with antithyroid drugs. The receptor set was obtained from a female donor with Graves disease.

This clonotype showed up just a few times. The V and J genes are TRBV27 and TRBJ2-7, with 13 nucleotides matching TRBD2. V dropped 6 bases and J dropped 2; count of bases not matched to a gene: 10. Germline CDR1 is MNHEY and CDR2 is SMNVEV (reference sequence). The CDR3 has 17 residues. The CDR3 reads CASSGTSGARPPYEQYF. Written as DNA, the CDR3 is TGTGCCAGCAGCGGGACTAGCGGGGCGCGCCCTCCCTACGAGCAGTACTTC.

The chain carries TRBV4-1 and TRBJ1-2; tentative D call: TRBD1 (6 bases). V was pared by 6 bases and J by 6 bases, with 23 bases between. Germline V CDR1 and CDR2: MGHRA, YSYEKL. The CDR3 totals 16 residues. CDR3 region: CASRTIGGGRFDGYTF. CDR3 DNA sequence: TGCGCCAGCAGGACCATCGGAGGGGGTCGGTTCGATGGCTACACCTTC.

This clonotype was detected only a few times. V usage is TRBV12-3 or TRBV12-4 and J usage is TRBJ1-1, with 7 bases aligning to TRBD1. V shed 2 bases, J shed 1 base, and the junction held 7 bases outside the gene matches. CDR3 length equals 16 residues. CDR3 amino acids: CASSLRQGVSNTEAFF. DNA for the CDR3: TGTGCCAGCAGTTTACGGCAGGGGGTATCGAACACTGAAGCTTTCTTT.

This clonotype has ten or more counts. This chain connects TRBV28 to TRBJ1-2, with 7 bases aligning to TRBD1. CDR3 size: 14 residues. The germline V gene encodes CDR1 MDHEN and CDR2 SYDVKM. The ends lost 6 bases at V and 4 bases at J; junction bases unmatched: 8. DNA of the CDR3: TGTGCCAGCAGCCCCCGACAGGGACCCTATGGCTACACCTTC. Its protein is CASSPRQGPYGYTF.

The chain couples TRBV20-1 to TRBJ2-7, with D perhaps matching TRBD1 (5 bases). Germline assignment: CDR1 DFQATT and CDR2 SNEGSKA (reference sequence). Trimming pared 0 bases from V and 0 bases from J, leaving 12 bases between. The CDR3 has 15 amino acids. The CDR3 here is CSAREPRASSYEQYF. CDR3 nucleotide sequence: TGCAGTGCTAGAGAACCCAGGGCGAGCTCCTACGAGCAGTACTTC.

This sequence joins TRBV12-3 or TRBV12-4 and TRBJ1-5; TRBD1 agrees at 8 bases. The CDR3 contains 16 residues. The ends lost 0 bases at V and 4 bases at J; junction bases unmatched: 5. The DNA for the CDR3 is TGTGCCAGCAGTTTAGCGGGGACAGGACTAAATCAGCCCCAGCATTTT. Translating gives CASSLAGTGLNQPQHF.

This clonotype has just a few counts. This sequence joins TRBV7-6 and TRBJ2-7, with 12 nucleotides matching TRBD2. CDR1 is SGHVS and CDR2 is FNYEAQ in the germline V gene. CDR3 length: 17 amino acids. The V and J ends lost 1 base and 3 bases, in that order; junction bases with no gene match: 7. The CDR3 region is CASSLEPPGLAGYEQYF. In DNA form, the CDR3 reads TGTGCCAGCAGCTTAGAGCCCCCGGGACTAGCGGGCTACGAGCAGTACTTC.

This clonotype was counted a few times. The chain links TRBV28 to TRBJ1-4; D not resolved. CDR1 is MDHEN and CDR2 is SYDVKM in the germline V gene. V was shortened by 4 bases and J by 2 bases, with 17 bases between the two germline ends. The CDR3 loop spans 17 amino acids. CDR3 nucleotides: TGTGCCAGCAGTTCCTACGTGGTATCGAATACTAATGAAAAACTGTTTTTT. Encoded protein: CASSSYVVSNTNEKLFF.

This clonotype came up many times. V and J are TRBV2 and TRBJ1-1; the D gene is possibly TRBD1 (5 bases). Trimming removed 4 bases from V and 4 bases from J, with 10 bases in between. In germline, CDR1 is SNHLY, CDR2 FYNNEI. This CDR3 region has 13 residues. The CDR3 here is CASSADTSTEAFF. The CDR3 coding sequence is TGTGCCAGCAGTGCGGACACCTCCACTGAAGCTTTCTTT.

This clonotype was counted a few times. DNA for the CDR3: TGTGCCAGCATGGGGACAGTAGCCTACGAGCAGTACTTC. Protein sequence: CASMGTVAYEQYF. The rearrangement links TRBV12-3 or TRBV12-4 to TRBJ2-7, with 7 bases matching TRBD1. The CDR3 consists of 13 residues. Trimming cost V 7 bases and J 2 bases; bases outside gene matches: 5.

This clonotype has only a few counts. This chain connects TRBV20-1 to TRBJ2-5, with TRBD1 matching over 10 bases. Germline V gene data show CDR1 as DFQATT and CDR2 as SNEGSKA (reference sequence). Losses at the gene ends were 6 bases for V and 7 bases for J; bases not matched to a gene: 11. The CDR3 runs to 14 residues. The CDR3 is CSAARDRGYGTQYF. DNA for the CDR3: TGCAGTGCGGCACGGGACAGGGGCTATGGGACCCAGTACTTC.

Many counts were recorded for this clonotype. CDR3 bases: TGTGCCAGCAGCCCCACCCCGGGCTACCAAGAGACCCAGTACTTC. Its translation is CASSPTPGYQETQYF. The J gene is TRBJ2-5, the V gene TRBV12-3 or TRBV12-4; D is unclear. CDR3 length: 15 amino acids. The V gene lost 6 bases and the J gene lost 0 bases, with 14 bases spanning the gap.

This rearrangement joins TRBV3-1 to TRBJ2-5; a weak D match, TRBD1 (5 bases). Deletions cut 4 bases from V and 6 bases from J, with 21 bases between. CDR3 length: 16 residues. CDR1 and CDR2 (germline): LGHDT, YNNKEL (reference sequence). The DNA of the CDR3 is TGTGCCAGCAGCCTCCACCTACCCGACAGACGGAAGACCCAGTACTTC. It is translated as CASSLHLPDRRKTQYF.

CDR3 bases: TGCAGTGCTTACAGCGGGAGGGACTTTGAGCAGTTCTTC. This gives the protein CSAYSGRDFEQFF. This chain links TRBV20-1 with TRBJ2-5, with 10 bases that match TRBD2. The end of the DNA is better explained by TRBJ2-1, so the J call may be wrong. The CDR3 covers 13 residues. Looked up from germline, CDR1 is DFQATT and CDR2 is SNEGSKA (reference sequence).